The sequence of this T cell receptor beta chain was determined in a study of neurological immune-mediated disorders. General study results and limits: The highest TCR clonal expansion occurred in HTLV-1-associated myelopathy; multiple sclerosis fell below healthy controls.

The healthy controls volunteered at a blood bank in Maryland, USA. 5'RACE generated cDNA with 10-nucleotide random UMIs. MiXCR was run by TCRdb on the 5' RACE reads, yielding one entry per CDR3 protein. The table records roughly 32,000 distinct CDR3 sequences, 15% of them present only once. This clonotype was found many times. The target antigen is unknown. V was cut by 3 bases and J by 4 bases, with 10 bases left in between. Germline CDR1 is SGHTA and CDR2 is FQGNSA. The CDR3 runs 13 residues. Input material: PBMCs. The clonotype originates from a man aged 65-85 years in good health. V is TRBV7-2 and J is TRBJ2-7; D gene ambiguous. In DNA form, the CDR3 reads TGTGCCAGCAGCTTCTCCTCTCAATACGAGCAGTACTTC. Residues: CASSFSSQYEQYF.